This T cell receptor (beta chain) was profiled in a study of blood T cell repertoires in COVID-19. Profiling relied on immunoSEQ multiplex PCR, and the TCRdb table lists in-frame clones only, not all of them. The data contain more than 200,000 clones, about 83% of them singletons. The CDR3 loop spans 14 amino acids. The V and J ends lost 2 bases and 4 bases respectively, with 8 bases between them. The V gene's germline CDR1 is MNHEY and CDR2 SVGAGI. The TCR comes from a woman aged 50 to 60 with acute or convalescent COVID-19. This chain uses TRBV6-5 with TRBJ2-2; unclear D gene. Sequencing was done on a sample of peripheral blood. The DNA of the CDR3 is TGTGCCAGCAGTTACGGGCAGATCACCGGGGAGCTGTTTTTT. Translating gives CASSYGQITGELFF.